These 21 T cell receptor beta chains originate from one sample sequenced in a study of T-cell reconstitution after alpha-beta-depleted transplantation in children. The authors prepared the TCRbeta library with unique molecular identifiers. Each CDR3 protein is one row after TCRdb ran MiXCR on the PCR reads. The table records approximately 500,000 distinct CDR3 sequences, 10% of them present only once. Sample: PBMCs, taken before TCRalphabeta/CD19-depleted stem cell transplant. The receptors originated from a child aged 2-15 years with inherited bone marrow failure, due to receive a stem cell transplant.

This clonotype appeared many times. V gene TRBV5-1 combines with J gene TRBJ2-2, with D perhaps TRBD1 (6 bases). The CDR3 consists of 14 residues. Between the trimmed V and J ends, which lost 6 bases and 1 base, there was a span of 10 bases. In germline, CDR1 is SGHRS, CDR2 YFSETQ. In DNA form, the CDR3 reads TGCGCCAGCACGCTGACAGGGAACACCGGGGAGCTGTTTTTT. Amino acid sequence: CASTLTGNTGELFF.

This clonotype was seen at least ten times. V usage is TRBV20-1 and J usage is TRBJ2-2, with D uncertain. The germline gives CDR1 DFQATT, CDR2 SNEGSKA (reference sequence). The CDR3 is 13 residues long. The V gene lost 5 bases and the J gene lost 1 base, with 8 bases spanning the gap. In nucleotides, the CDR3 is TGCAGTGCTCGGACCCGGAACACCGGGGAGCTGTTTTTT. This translates into CSARTRNTGELFF.

There are many counts of this clonotype. This chain joins TRBV28 and TRBJ1-2; a weak D match, TRBD1 (5 bases). The V and J ends lost 10 bases and 3 bases respectively, with 15 bases between them. The CDR3 sequence is 13 residues long. Germline values: CDR1 MDHEN, CDR2 SYDVKM. CDR3 nucleotide sequence: TGTGCCACCCTGGGGGGACGGTACTATGGCTACACCTTC. Translation: CATLGGRYYGYTF.

This clonotype has ten or more counts. The J gene is TRBJ2-1, the V gene TRBV4-3, with 13 positions matching TRBD2. The V and J ends lost 2 bases and 6 bases, in that order; junction bases with no gene match: 4. This CDR3 has 16 amino acids. Germline CDR1 is LGHNA and CDR2 is YSLEER. CDR3 bases: TGCGCCAGCAGCCAATATTGGACTAGCGGGAGCAATGAGCAGTTCTTC. This sequence encodes CASSQYWTSGSNEQFF.

A remark on this clonotype: This clone may be a read error of a much larger clone one base away. The rearrangement uses TRBV10-3 and TRBJ1-5, with D uncertain. Trimming cost V 5 bases and J 0 bases, with 11 bases left between them. This CDR3 region has 15 residues. CDR1 is ENHRY, CDR2 SYGVKD, per germline. The CDR3 nucleotides are TGTGCCATCAGTTTCTCTGCTTATAGCAATCAGCCCCAGCATTTT. Translating it yields CAISFSAYSNQPQHF.

This clonotype was found many times. The chain has TRBV29-1 and TRBJ2-3, with a weak D call TRBD1 (5 bases). V lost 6 bases and J 4 bases, leaving 17 bases between the germline ends. Germline CDR1 reads SQVTM; CDR2 reads ANQGSEA. The CDR3 is made up of 14 amino acids. CDR3 sequence reads: CSVDPRQGPDTQYF. In DNA form, the CDR3 reads TGCAGCGTGGACCCCAGGCAGGGTCCAGATACGCAGTATTTT.

In its sample, this clonotype was seen many times. The genes are TRBV6-5 and TRBJ1-2; D is possibly TRBD1 (5 bases). Trimming took 2 bases from V and 0 from J, leaving 13 bases between them. The CDR3 runs 16 residues. Germline V gene data show CDR1 as MNHEY and CDR2 as SVGAGI. This CDR3 reads CASSYLAGTPNYGYTF. In DNA form, the CDR3 reads TGTGCCAGCAGTTACCTAGCCGGGACCCCTAACTATGGCTACACCTTC.

This clonotype has at least ten counts. Its ends do not fully match the called genes, so a read error is possible. The chain uses TRBV28 and TRBJ2-7; no firm D call. This CDR3 comprises 12 residues. Germline values: CDR1 MDHEN, CDR2 SYDVKM. CDR3 region: CASSHSSYEQYF. For the CDR3, the DNA is TGCGCCAGCAGTCATTCCTCCTACGAGCAGTACTTC.

Many counts were recorded for this clonotype. This CDR3 reads CASSLEGPGANVLTF. The CDR3 region has the DNA TGCGCCAGCAGCCTCGAGGGGCCTGGGGCCAACGTCCTGACTTTC. The chain uses TRBV5-1 and TRBJ2-6; tentatively, D is TRBD1 or TRBD2 (5 bases each). Germline CDR1 is SGHRS and CDR2 is YFSETQ. The CDR3 has 15 residues. Trimming pared 4 bases from V and 2 bases from J, leaving 10 bases between.

V gene TRBV19 combines with J gene TRBJ1-5; 7 nucleotides line up with TRBD1. Trimming cost V 6 bases and J 7 bases; bases outside gene matches: 9. This CDR3 has 14 residues. Germline V gene lookup returns CDR1 LNHDA and CDR2 SQIVND (reference sequence). The CDR3 region is CASSDRADGQPQHF. The CDR3 DNA reads TGTGCCAGTAGCGACAGGGCTGATGGGCAGCCCCAGCATTTT. Full variable domain (missing parts from reference TRBV19 and TRBJ1-5): DGGITQSPKYLFRKEGQNVTLSCEQNLNHDAMYWYRQDPGQGLRLIYYSQIVNDFQKGDIAEGYSVSREKKESFPLTVTSAQKNPTAFYLCASSDRADGQPQHFGDGTRLSIL.

At least ten counts were recorded for this clonotype. This rearrangement joins TRBV4-2 to TRBJ2-3; D is uncertain. Deletions cut 4 bases from V and 2 bases from J, with 13 bases between. The CDR3 spans 15 residues. Germline-derived CDR1 and CDR2 are LGHNA and YNFKEQ. Here the CDR3 DNA reads TGTGCCAGCAGCCTCGACGTTATAAACACAGATACGCAGTATTTT. It yields the protein CASSLDVINTDTQYF.

The chain joins TRBV7-9 to TRBJ2-7; D assignment may be TRBD1 or TRBD2 (6 bases each). Germline lookup yields CDR1 SEHNR and CDR2 FQNEAQ (reference sequence). Trimming stripped 5 bases from V and 0 bases from J, with 20 bases between. CDR3 length equals 17 residues. CDR3: CASSHSGGTTFSYEQYF. The CDR3 DNA reads TGTGCCAGCAGCCACAGTGGCGGGACAACTTTCTCCTACGAGCAGTACTTC.

In its sample, this clonotype was seen many times. The chain combines TRBV7-9 with TRBJ2-3, with D hard to call. The V and J ends lost 3 bases and 4 bases respectively, with 17 bases between them. This CDR3 contains 16 residues. The germline CDR1 and CDR2 sequences are SEHNR and FQNEAQ (reference sequence). In nucleotides, the CDR3 is TGTGCCAGCAGCTTGTGGGCGGCCCCGAACGCAGATACGCAGTATTTT. Amino acids: CASSLWAAPNADTQYF.

This clonotype was picked up many times. V usage is TRBV12-3 or TRBV12-4 and J usage is TRBJ2-1; D is unresolved. The germline V and J ends were trimmed by 2 bases and 10 bases, with 6 bases remaining between them. The CDR3 length is 11 residues. The CDR3: CASSLFGEQFF. CDR3 coding DNA: TGTGCCAGCAGTTTATTTGGGGAGCAGTTCTTC.

This clonotype was seen ten or more times. This chain links TRBV12-3 or TRBV12-4 with TRBJ1-2, with D hard to call. Trimming removed 3 bases at V and 5 bases at J, with 10 bases between. The CDR3 runs 13 residues. This CDR3 is CASSFMESYGYTF. The CDR3 nucleotides read TGTGCCAGCAGTTTTATGGAGTCTTATGGCTACACCTTC.

This clonotype came up many times. The chain recombines TRBV18 with TRBJ2-2; no firm D call. Per the germline V gene, CDR1 is KGHSH and CDR2 is LQKENI. Deletions cut 3 bases from V and 5 bases from J, with 10 bases between. The CDR3 is made up of 14 amino acids. CDR3 residues: CASSPSASTGELFF. In nucleotides, the CDR3 is TGTGCCAGCTCACCGTCCGCTAGTACCGGGGAGCTGTTTTTT.

This clonotype was found a few times. The V and J genes are TRBV6-5 and TRBJ2-1; 9 nucleotides match TRBD2. V trimming: 2 bases; J trimming: 8 bases; junction bases outside the gene matches: 10. The CDR3 has 16 amino acids. CDR1 MNHEY and CDR2 SVGAGI come from the germline V gene. The CDR3 nucleotides read TGTGCCAGCAGTTACAAAATAGCGGGAGCAGGGGATGAGCAGTTCTTC. This codes for CASSYKIAGAGDEQFF.

This clonotype was seen many times. The chain employs TRBV3-1 and TRBJ2-3; perhaps TRBD1 as D (5 bases). Germline V gene sequence: CDR1 LGHDT, CDR2 YNNKEL (reference sequence). The CDR3 runs to 18 residues. V lost 1 base, J lost 0 bases, and 17 bases lay in between. The CDR3 DNA reads TGTGCCAGCAGCCAAGTCGAAGGGGCCCTGGGAAGCACAGATACGCAGTATTTT. Amino acids: CASSQVEGALGSTDTQYF.

This clonotype has only a few counts. V usage is TRBV6-1 and J usage is TRBJ1-1; D perhaps matches TRBD1 (6 bases). The germline V gene encodes CDR1 MNHNS and CDR2 SASEGT. The CDR3 runs 14 residues. V lost 4 bases and J lost 6, with 15 bases in between. The CDR3 loop is CASSVTGRGAEAFF. For the CDR3, the DNA is TGTGCCAGCAGTGTTACAGGGAGGGGAGCTGAAGCTTTCTTT.

This clonotype occurred many times. The chain is built from TRBV9 and TRBJ1-4, with D uncertain. The V gene's germline CDR1 is SGDLS and CDR2 YYNGEE. The CDR3 consists of 14 residues. Trimming stripped 1 base from V and 8 bases from J, with 12 bases between. This CDR3 reads CASSVTGNQEKLFF. The CDR3 region has the DNA TGTGCCAGCAGCGTAACGGGCAATCAGGAAAAACTGTTTTTT.

Many counts were recorded for this clonotype. The V call is TRBV19, the J call TRBJ2-3; D gene ambiguous. This CDR3 has 12 amino acids. Germline-derived CDR1 and CDR2 are LNHDA and SQIVND (reference sequence). The V and J ends lost 5 bases and 4 bases respectively, with 7 bases between them. CDR3 in amino acids: CASSDGADTQYF. CDR3 coding DNA: TGTGCCAGTAGTGATGGAGCAGATACGCAGTATTTT. The full variable domain, with the rest looked up from reference TRBV19 and TRBJ2-3, is DGGITQSPKYLFRKEGQNVTLSCEQNLNHDAMYWYRQDPGQGLRLIYYSQIVNDFQKGDIAEGYSVSREKKESFPLTVTSAQKNPTAFYLCASSDGADTQYFGPGTRLTVL.